This TCR beta chain is drawn from a study of T cell responses to AZD1222 COVID-19 vaccine. Study summary: The study pooled second doses at about 4 or about 12 weeks.

About this clone: The antigen is unknown.

Study-level points and caveats: There were vaccine-associated CD4 TCRs across spike, dominant at 160-218 and 743-854. A mostly white British donor set with more females was recruited, and clonal diversity was possibly underestimated. Seropositivity was recorded at baseline in only a handful of AZD1222 recipients.

The repertoire was sequenced with immunoSEQ multiplex PCR; TCRdb's copy has only in-frame clones and lacks some. The sample lists some 140,000 clones, 85% to 95% occurring once. The specimen comprised peripheral blood, sampled on day 0 of AZD1222 vaccination. This sequence originates from an adult in good health.

The CDR3 protein is CASSVYRGNTEAFF. CDR3 coding DNA: TGTGCCAGCAGTGTCTATCGGGGGAACACTGAAGCTTTCTTT. The chain couples TRBV7-9 to TRBJ1-1, with D unclear. The V gene's germline CDR1 is SEHNR and CDR2 FQNEAQ (reference sequence). This CDR3 is 14 amino acids long. The V and J ends lost 6 bases and 1 base respectively, with 12 bases between them.